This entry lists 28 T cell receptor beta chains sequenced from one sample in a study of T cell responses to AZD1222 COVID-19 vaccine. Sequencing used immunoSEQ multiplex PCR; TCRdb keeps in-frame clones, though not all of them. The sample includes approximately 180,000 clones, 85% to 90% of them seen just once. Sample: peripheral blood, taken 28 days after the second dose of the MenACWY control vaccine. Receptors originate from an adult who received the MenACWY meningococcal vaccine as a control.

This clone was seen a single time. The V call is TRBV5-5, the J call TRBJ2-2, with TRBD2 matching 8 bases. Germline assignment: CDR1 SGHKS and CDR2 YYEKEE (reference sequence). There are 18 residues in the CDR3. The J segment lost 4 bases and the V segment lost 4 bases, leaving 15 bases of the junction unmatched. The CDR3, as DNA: TGTGCCAGCAGCACCCTCCTAGCGGGTATAAGCGGCACCGGGGAGCTGTTTTTT. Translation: CASSTLLAGISGTGELFF.

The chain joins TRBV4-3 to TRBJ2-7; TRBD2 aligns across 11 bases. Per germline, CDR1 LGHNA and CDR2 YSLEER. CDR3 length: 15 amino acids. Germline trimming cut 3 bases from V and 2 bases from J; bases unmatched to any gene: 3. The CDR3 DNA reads TGCGCCAGCAGCCAGGGGACTAGCGGACCCTACGAGCAGTACTTC. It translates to CASSQGTSGPYEQYF.

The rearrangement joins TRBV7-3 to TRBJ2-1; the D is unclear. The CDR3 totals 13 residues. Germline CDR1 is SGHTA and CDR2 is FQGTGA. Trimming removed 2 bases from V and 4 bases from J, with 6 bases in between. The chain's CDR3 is CASSLDVYNEQFF. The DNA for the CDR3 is TGTGCCAGCAGCTTAGACGTTTACAATGAGCAGTTCTTC.

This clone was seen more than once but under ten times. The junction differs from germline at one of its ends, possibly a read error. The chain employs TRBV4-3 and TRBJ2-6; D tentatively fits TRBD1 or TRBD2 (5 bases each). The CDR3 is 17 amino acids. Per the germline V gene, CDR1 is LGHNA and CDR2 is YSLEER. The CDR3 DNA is TGCGCCAGCAGTCAAGAAGACTCCGGGACGGGGGCCAACGTCCTGACTTTC. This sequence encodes CASSQEDSGTGANVLTF.

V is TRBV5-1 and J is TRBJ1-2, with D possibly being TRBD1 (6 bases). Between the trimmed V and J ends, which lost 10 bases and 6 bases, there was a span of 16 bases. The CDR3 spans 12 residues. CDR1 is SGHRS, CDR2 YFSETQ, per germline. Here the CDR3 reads CASRQAGHGYTF. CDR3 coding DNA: TGCGCCTCCAGACAGGCTGGGCATGGCTACACCTTC.

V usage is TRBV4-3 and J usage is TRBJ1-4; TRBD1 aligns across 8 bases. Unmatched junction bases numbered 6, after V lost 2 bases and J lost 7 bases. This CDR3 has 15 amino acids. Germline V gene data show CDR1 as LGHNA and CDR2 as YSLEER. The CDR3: CASSQQGARVEKLFF. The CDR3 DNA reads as TGCGCCAGCAGCCAACAGGGGGCGCGAGTTGAAAAACTGTTTTTT.

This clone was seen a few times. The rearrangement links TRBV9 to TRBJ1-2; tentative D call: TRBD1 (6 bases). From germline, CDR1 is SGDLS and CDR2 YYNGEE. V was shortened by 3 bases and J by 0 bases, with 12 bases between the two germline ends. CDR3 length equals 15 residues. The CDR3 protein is CASSGTGRANYGYTF. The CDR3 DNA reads TGTGCCAGCAGCGGCACAGGGCGAGCTAACTATGGCTACACCTTC.

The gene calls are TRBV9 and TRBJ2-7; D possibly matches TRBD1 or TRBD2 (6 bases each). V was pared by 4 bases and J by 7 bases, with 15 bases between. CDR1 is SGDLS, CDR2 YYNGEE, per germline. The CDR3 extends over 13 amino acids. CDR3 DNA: TGTGCCAGCAGCATTAGCGGAGGGGGGGAGCAGTACTTC. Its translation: CASSISGGGEQYF.

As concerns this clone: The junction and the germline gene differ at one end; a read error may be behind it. The CDR3 region has the DNA TGTGCCACCAGCTTCGGGCGCGCTGAAGCTTTCTTT. Translated, it gives CATSFGRAEAFF. The chain joins TRBV5-6 to TRBJ1-1, with unresolved D. Germline CDR1 reads SGHDT; CDR2 reads YYEEEE. CDR3 length: 12 residues.

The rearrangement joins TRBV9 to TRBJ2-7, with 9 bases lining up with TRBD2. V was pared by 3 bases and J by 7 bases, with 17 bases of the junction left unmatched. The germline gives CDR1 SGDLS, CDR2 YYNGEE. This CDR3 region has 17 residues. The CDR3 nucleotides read TGTGCCAGCAGCGGAGGTCCGGCGGGAGGGCTTTTGGGGGAGCAGTACTTC. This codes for CASSGGPAGGLLGEQYF.

The CDR3 region is CASSESLAPYEQYF. The CDR3 bases are TGTGCCAGCAGTGAATCACTAGCCCCCTACGAGCAGTACTTC. The chain combines TRBV6-1 with TRBJ2-7; D perhaps matches TRBD2 (6 bases). In germline, CDR1 is MNHNS, CDR2 SASEGT. V was cut by 2 bases and J by 2 bases, with 10 bases left in between. The CDR3 is 14 residues long.

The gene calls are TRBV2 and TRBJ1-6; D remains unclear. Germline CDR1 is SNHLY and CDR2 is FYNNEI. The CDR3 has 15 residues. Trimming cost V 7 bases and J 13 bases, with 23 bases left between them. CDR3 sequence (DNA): TGTGCCAGCACTACCGGGCCCTACGGGGTGAGTCCCCTCCACTTT. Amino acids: CASTTGPYGVSPLHF.

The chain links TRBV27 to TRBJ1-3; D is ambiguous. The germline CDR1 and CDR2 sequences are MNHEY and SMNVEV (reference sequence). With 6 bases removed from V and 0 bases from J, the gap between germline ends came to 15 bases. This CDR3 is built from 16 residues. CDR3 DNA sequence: TGTGCCAGCAGCCCTCATCGGGATGCCTCTGGAAACACCATATATTTT. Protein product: CASSPHRDASGNTIYF.

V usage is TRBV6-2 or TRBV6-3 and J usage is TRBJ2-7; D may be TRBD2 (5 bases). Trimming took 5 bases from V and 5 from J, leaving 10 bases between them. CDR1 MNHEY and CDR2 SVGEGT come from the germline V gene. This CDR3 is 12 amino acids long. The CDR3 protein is CASSLPGNEQYF. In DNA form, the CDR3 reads TGTGCCAGCAGTCTTCCCGGGAACGAGCAGTACTTC.

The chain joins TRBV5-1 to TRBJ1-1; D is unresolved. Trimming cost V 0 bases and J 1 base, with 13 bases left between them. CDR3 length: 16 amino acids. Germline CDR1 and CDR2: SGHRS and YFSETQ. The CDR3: CASSLEAGLTNTEAFF. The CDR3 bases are TGCGCCAGCAGCTTGGAGGCCGGGTTGACGAACACTGAAGCTTTCTTT.

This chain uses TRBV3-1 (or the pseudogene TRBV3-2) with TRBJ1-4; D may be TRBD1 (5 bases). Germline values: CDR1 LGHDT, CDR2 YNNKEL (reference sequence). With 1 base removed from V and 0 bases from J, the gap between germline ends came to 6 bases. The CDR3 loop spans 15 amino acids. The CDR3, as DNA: TGTGCCAGCAGCCAAGTGACAGCAACTAATGAAAAACTGTTTTTT. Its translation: CASSQVTATNEKLFF.

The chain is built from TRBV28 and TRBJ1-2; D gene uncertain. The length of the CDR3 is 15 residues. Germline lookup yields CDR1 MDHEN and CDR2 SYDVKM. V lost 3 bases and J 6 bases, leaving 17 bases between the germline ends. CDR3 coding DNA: TGTGCCAGCAGTTTCTCTTCACAACCGCGCGATGGCTACACCTTC. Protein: CASSFSSQPRDGYTF.

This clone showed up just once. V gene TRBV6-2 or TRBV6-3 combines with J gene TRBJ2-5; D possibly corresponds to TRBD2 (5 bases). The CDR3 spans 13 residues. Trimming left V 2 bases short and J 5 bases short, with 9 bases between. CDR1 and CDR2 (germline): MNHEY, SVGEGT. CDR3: CASSYTGRETQYF. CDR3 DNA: TGTGCCAGCAGTTACACGGGAAGGGAGACCCAGTACTTC.

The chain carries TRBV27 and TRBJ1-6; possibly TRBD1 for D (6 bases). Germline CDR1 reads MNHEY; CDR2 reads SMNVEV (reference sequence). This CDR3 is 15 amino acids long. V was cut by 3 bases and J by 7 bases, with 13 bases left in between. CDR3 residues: CASSFYREYNSPLHF. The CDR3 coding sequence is TGTGCCAGCAGTTTTTACAGGGAGTACAATTCACCCCTCCACTTT.

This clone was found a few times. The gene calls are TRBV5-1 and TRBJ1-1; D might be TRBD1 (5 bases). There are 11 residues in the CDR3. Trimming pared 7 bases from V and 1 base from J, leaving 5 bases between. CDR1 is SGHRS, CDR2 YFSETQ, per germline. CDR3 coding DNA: TGCGCCAGCGGGGGGAACACTGAAGCTTTCTTT. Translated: CASGGNTEAFF.

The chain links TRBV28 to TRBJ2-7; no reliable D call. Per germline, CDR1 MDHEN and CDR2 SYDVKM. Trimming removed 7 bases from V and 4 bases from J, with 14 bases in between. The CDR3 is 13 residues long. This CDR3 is CASNLNGPYEQYF. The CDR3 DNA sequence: TGTGCCAGCAACTTGAACGGCCCTTACGAGCAGTACTTC.

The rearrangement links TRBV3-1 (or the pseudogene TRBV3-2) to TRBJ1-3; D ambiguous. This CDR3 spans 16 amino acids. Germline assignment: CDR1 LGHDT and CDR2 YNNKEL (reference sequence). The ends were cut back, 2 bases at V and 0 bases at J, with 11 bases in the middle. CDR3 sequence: CASSQPAGASGNTIYF. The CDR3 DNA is TGTGCCAGCAGCCAACCGGCAGGCGCCTCTGGAAACACCATATATTTT.

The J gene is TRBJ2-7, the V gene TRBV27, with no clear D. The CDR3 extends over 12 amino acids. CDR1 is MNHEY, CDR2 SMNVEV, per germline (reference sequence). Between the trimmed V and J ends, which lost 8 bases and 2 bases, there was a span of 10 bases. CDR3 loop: CASGIWAYEQYF. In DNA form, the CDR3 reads TGTGCCAGCGGCATTTGGGCCTACGAGCAGTACTTC.

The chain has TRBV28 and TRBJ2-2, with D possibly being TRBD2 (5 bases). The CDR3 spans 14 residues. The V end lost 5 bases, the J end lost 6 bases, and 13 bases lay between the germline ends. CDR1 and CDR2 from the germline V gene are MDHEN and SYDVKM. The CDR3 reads CASSRGLFSGELFF. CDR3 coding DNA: TGTGCCAGCAGTCGTGGACTCTTCTCCGGGGAGCTGTTTTTT.

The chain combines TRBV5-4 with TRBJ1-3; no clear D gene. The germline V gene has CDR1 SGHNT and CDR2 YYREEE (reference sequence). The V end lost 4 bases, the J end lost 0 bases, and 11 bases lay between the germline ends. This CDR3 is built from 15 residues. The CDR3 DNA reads TGTGCCAGCAGCCTACCGGCAAGCTCTGGAAACACCATATATTTT. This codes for CASSLPASSGNTIYF.

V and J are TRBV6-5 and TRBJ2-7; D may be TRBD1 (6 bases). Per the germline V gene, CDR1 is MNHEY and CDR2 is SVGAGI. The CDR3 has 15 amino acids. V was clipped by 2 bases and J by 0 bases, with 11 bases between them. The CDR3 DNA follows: TGTGCCAGCAGTTACGGGACGGACAGCTCCTACGAGCAGTACTTC. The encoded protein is CASSYGTDSSYEQYF.

The CDR3 sequence: CAISENSGSSREQYF. The CDR3 DNA reads TGTGCCATCAGTGAGAATAGCGGGAGTTCGAGGGAGCAGTACTTC. The chain couples TRBV10-3 to TRBJ2-7; TRBD2 aligns across 9 bases. V gave up 2 bases and J gave up 7 bases; unmatched junction bases: 9. CDR3 length: 15 residues. Germline CDR1 ENHRY, CDR2 SYGVKD.

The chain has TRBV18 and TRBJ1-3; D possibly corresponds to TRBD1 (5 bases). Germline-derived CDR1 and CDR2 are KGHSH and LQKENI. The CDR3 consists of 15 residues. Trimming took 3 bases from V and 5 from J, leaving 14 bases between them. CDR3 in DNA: TGTGCCAGCTCACCCACAGGAGCACCTAGAAACACCATATATTTT. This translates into CASSPTGAPRNTIYF.